This T cell receptor (beta chain) emerged from a study of cytomegalovirus exposure and HLA in healthy donors (dated by TCRdb to about 2017). About the full investigation: An earlier analysis of 587 of the donors reported 276 Gb of sequence data and 117 million unique TCR beta sequences obtained from roughly 170 million T cells. An early release that covered about 640 HLA-typed donors contained approximately 300 gigabases of sequencing data and approximately 85 million unique TCR sequences. Among the roughly 400 genotyped donors, more than 70% belonged to the genetic ancestry cluster associated with self-reported Caucasian donors. The study aimed to test whether cataloging public T cell receptors could reveal signatures of past pathogen exposure. Using immunosequencing, the study profiled T cell repertoires from fewer than 700 subjects and related those repertoires to cytomegalovirus serostatus. A separate validation cohort of over 95 different subjects was used in addition to the roughly 640-subject first cohort. High-throughput TCR immunosequencing, statistical association of individual TCRs with disease status, and machine learning were combined to predict cytomegalovirus infection status. To study patterns of TCR occurrence, a later analysis re-analyzed previously published TCR beta repertoires from under 750 donors and added high-resolution HLA genotyping. The later analysis used no new phenotypic data to find candidate immune exposures, relying instead on TCR beta sequences and their occurrence across donors. To decide whether each TCR beta V gene segment behaved as functional or pseudogenic, an earlier analysis of several hundred of the donors relied on high-throughput TCR beta sequencing. Donor age, sex, ethnicity and CMV serostatus were compiled alongside the repertoire data. A later genetic analysis used genome-wide SNP genotypes for 398 of the 666 donors, treating that subset as a discovery cohort. Every discovery cohort repertoire had been produced on one sequencing platform. Class I and class II HLA loci were covered by the typing at four-digit resolution. The number of typed donors differed by locus: about 620-640 for A, B, C, DRB1 and DQB1; about 520 for DQA1; 606 for DPA1; and around 490 for DPB1. Because of strong linkage in the cohort, 4 to 6 DR-DQ haplotypes were treated as single units for association and clustering. Among 300 to 500 genotyped donors of the cohort, an average of roughly 230,000 unique TCR beta nucleotide sequences was sequenced per donor, of which 15% to 20% were non-productive. General findings and caveats noted by the study authors: A cluster of highly shared sequence variants was judged likely to represent a technical artifact of the sequencing pipeline. Because HLA typing was missing for some donors at each locus, association tests included only the typed subset. In a later analysis, HLA-associated TCR beta chains showed more clonal expansion and lower generation probabilities than non-associated chains that were equally common. Most CMV-associated TCR beta chains appeared to be HLA-restricted in a later analysis, and the HLA associations seemed to be driven largely by CMV exposure. In vitro tests confirmed that a few of the cytomegalovirus-associated TCR beta chains recognize cytomegalovirus antigens. The earlier analysis of some 540 of the donors excluded roughly 16 rarely observed V segments, including chromosome 9 orphons, because counts were too low. For the cohort, immune exposure information was limited to CMV serostatus. Linkage disequilibrium might explain the correlated functional status among segregating V segments, but an unknown experimental factor could not be excluded. When HLA alleles, especially DR and DQ, strongly co-occurred, attributing TCR associations to individual alleles was difficult. In a later genetic analysis, a missense DCLRE1C variant was associated with V-gene and J-gene trimming of TCR beta chains, and the association was replicated in an independent cohort. The cohort was sequenced for TCR beta chains only, and without alpha or paired-chain data the features that could be detected were limited. Specific HLA alleles were associated with 15,000 to 20,000 TCR beta sequences at a false discovery rate of 0.05 in a later analysis. A further reported finding was that TCR beta sequences accurately predicted the HLA-A and HLA-B alleles for most subjects in the first cohort. A later analysis found that TCR association rates varied across HLA loci, with DRB1 alleles showing the most associated TCRs and HLA-C alleles the fewest. The study listed over 150 TCR beta chains as associated with cytomegalovirus. Sequencing depth was assumed to be roughly uniform across donors in the presence/absence analyses, though that assumption may not hold. While some public TCRs were present in many individuals, most TCR sequences turned up only very rarely across donors. In an earlier analysis of around 500 of the donors, most TCR beta V segments appeared in productive rearrangements about 90% or about 30% of the time, broadly matching IMGT annotations. A later genetic analysis reported fewer N-insertions in productive TCRs among donors in an Asian-associated ancestry cluster than the roughly 700-donor mean. A later analysis reported that several top co-occurrence clusters appeared linked to parvovirus B19, influenza, CMV and Epstein-Barr virus. Because the 87-base-pair reads could not distinguish some IMGT-functional V segments, including TRBV6-2 and TRBV6-3, those segments were excluded. The authors suggested that the approach could potentially be generalized to other disease states and immunological phenotypes. The classifier was reported to diagnose cytomegalovirus status with high specificity and sensitivity in both the original and validation cohorts.

Note on this clone: Its antigen target is currently unknown. No much larger clone is present one base from it, and per-base qualities are unavailable.

The germline V gene sets CDR1 to SGHVS and CDR2 to FNYEAQ. Its CDR3 holds 13 amino acids, cysteine through phenylalanine. Only CDR3 DNA remains: 39 bases, in frame from the first base. V was cut back by 1 base and J by 4 bases, leaving a gap of 8 bases between them. Receptor amplification or capture employed the immunoSEQ multiplex PCR assay. For the multiplex PCR, a mixture combining 60 forward primers for TCR Vbeta segments and 13 reverse primers for TCR Jbeta segments was used. The CDR3 region of rearranged TCR beta genes was amplified from genomic DNA with a multiplex PCR assay. The Illumina HiSeq System was used to sequence the amplified TCR beta libraries as 87-base-pair reads. As for the authors' bioinformatics: Across the 600 to 700 repertoires, a later analysis counted about 81 million unique TCR beta chains, roughly 11 million of which were shared by at least two donors. Raw reads were error-corrected and collapsed into unique sequences by a nearest-neighbor algorithm in which closely related sequences were merged to remove PCR and sequencing errors. Alignment of CDR3 sequences to IMGT reference sequences was used to assign V, D and J gene segments. For a sequence to be retained, a match of at least six nucleotides to both a V gene segment and a J gene segment was required. A rearrangement was called productive if the CDR3 had no stop codons and remained in frame with V and J, and every other rearrangement was called non-productive. CDR3 was defined according to IMGT convention as the region running from the second conserved V-encoded cysteine to the conserved J-encoded phenylalanine. The earlier analysis of 500 to 750 of the donors excluded any sequence lacking an unambiguous match to a single V gene segment. In an earlier analysis of 587 of the donors, V segments were called functional above 56.7% productive rearrangements and were called segregating when the between-donor standard deviation exceeded 5%. A statistical classification framework was built to diagnose cytomegalovirus status from the catalog of TCR beta chain sequences. A later analysis assigned V and J genes by comparing TCR nucleotide sequences with IMGT/GENE-DB human TR gene sequences. A later analysis assigned CDR3 sequences and most-parsimonious VDJ recombination scenarios with the TCRdist pipeline. In a later analysis, each TCR beta chain was defined by its CDR3 amino acid sequence together with its V-gene family, and reads without a unique V-gene family were excluded. As a way to deal with suspected cross-contamination and a sequencing artifact, a later analysis dropped approximately 590 nucleotide sequences that were highly shared and had low generation probability. In a later analysis, a clonal expansion index for each public chain was calculated from normalized within-repertoire ranks of inferred template counts. In a later analysis, generation probabilities were computed using a VDJ recombination model fitted to out-of-frame rearrangements, and the results were checked against IGoR. In a later analysis, hypergeometric tests were used to score TCR-TCR, TCR-HLA and TCR-CMV co-occurrence, with a repertoire-size bias correction applied to TCR pairs. To estimate false discovery rates, a later analysis permuted the HLA or CMV assignments 20 times. In a later analysis, co-occurring TCRs were grouped using DBSCAN, with TCRdist sequence similarity added in when clustering inside HLA-allele-positive subsets. Co-occurrence clustering excluded repertoires with fewer than 30,000 or more than 120,000 public chains, plus five with anomalous nucleotide sharing. Held by TCRdb, this immuneACCESS table contains in-frame sequences only and omits some clones. Under half of the omission traces to an unresolved V gene where checked; the cause of the rest is unknown. Clone size and V and J calls were adopted from that table, with D and trimming inferred from the DNA. Recorded for this sample are about 190,000 clones; around nine tenths of them occurred a single time. The ten largest clones represent roughly 1.9% of the sample.

The cohort consisted of approximately 670 healthy bone marrow donors. Cohort members were all nominally healthy when sampled, although unrecorded immune exposures were likely present. The donor tested CMV seronegative and was one of the 352 seronegative cohort members. Every donor gave a peripheral blood sample, and the peripheral blood mononuclear cells from that sample were used for TCR beta sequencing. The Qiagen DNeasy Blood Extraction Kit was used to extract genomic DNA from the blood cell samples. The receptor's source is a woman aged 18 to 35 in good health and CMV-seronegative. The chain links TRBV7-6 with TRBJ2-7, with an unclear D gene assignment. The sequencing sample was made of PBMCs. CDR3 loop: CASSLGGLYEQYF. In nucleotide form, the sequence is TGTGCCAGCAGCTTAGGCGGATTATACGAGCAGTACTTC. The entire variable domain, with the stretches around the CDR3 drawn from the reference TRBV7-6 and TRBJ2-7 proteins, is GAGVSQSPRYKVTKRGQDVALRCDPISGHVSLYWYRQALGQGPEFLTYFNYEAQQDKSGLPNDRFSAERPEGSISTLTIQRTEQRDSAMYRCASSLGGLYEQYFGPGTRLTVT.